This passage covers 16 T cell receptor beta chains from one sample sequenced in a study of T cells after yellow fever vaccination. TCRdb analysed the 5' RACE reads with MiXCR anew, one entry per CDR3 protein. The data contain under 400,000 distinct CDR3 sequences, around a tenth of them seen just once; the ten biggest clones take up around 20%. This material consisted of PBMCs, taken on the day of the first yellow fever vaccination. The receptors come from a man younger than 35 who received the YFV17D yellow fever vaccine.

The chain links TRBV20-1 to TRBJ1-1; D call uncertain. Germline V gene sequence: CDR1 DFQATT, CDR2 SNEGSKA (reference sequence). Between the trimmed V and J ends, which lost 3 bases and 0 bases, there was a span of 11 bases. This CDR3 comprises 14 residues. This CDR3 reads CSASRRIMNTEAFF. The CDR3 DNA is TGCAGTGCTAGCCGCAGAATTATGAACACTGAAGCTTTCTTT.

This clonotype was observed a few times. This chain connects TRBV3-1 to TRBJ1-2, with a tentative D call TRBD1 (6 bases). This CDR3 region has 16 residues. Germline CDR1 and CDR2: LGHDT and YNNKEL (reference sequence). The ends were cut back, 0 bases at V and 8 bases at J, with 19 bases in the middle. The CDR3 is CASSQDVAAGAQGYTF. CDR3 coding DNA: TGTGCCAGCAGCCAAGACGTCGCGGCGGGGGCGCAAGGCTACACCTTC.

In nucleotides, the CDR3 is TGCAGTGCCAGGGGGGAGGGGGCGCGGAGTTATGAAAAACTGTTTTTT. It translates to CSARGEGARSYEKLFF. V usage is TRBV20-1 and J usage is TRBJ1-4; TRBD1 matches 7 bases. CDR3 length equals 16 residues. The V segment lost 6 bases and the J segment 6 bases; nucleotides outside the gene matches: 16. CDR1 and CDR2 (germline): DFQATT, SNEGSKA (reference sequence).

This clonotype was observed a few times. The CDR3 sequence is CASSLEVSRAGAQYF. The CDR3 bases are TGTGCCAGCAGCTTAGAAGTGTCTAGGGCTGGGGCCCAGTACTTC. V gene TRBV7-2 combines with J gene TRBJ2-5, with no clear D. CDR1 is SGHTA and CDR2 is FQGNSA in the germline V gene. This CDR3 spans 15 amino acids. Deletions cut 1 base from V and 9 bases from J, with 18 bases between.

The CDR3 region is CASSRDGNAYEQYF. CDR3 sequence (DNA): TGTGCCAGCAGCCGCGACGGGAACGCCTACGAGCAGTACTTC. V is TRBV5-4 and J is TRBJ2-7, with a tentative D call TRBD2 (5 bases). Trimming removed 4 bases at V and 2 bases at J, with 13 bases between. This CDR3 has 14 residues. The V gene's germline CDR1 is SGHNT and CDR2 YYREEE (reference sequence).

There are a few counts of this clonotype. V is TRBV3-1 and J is TRBJ2-7; D ambiguous. This CDR3 comprises 16 residues. CDR1 is LGHDT and CDR2 is YNNKEL in the germline V gene (reference sequence). V lost 4 bases to trimming and J lost 1 base, with 17 bases between them. CDR3 protein: CASSLARTLESYEQYF. Here the CDR3 DNA reads TGTGCCAGCAGCCTAGCCAGGACGCTTGAGTCCTACGAGCAGTACTTC.

This clonotype was seen more than once but under ten times. This chain joins TRBV7-9 and TRBJ2-3; either TRBD1 or TRBD2 may supply D (5 bases each). The CDR3 runs 14 residues. Germline V gives CDR1 SEHNR, CDR2 FQNEAQ (reference sequence). V lost 6 bases, J lost 7 bases, and 17 bases lay in between. The DNA of the CDR3 is TGTGCCAGCAGTTTAACGCCGGGGCAGAATACGCAGTATTTT. The encoded protein is CASSLTPGQNTQYF.

This rearrangement joins TRBV6-5 to TRBJ2-7, with TRBD2 identical over 7 bases. Germline CDR1 reads MNHEY; CDR2 reads SVGAGI. The length of the CDR3 is 12 residues. V dropped 8 bases and J dropped 6; count of bases not matched to a gene: 7. CDR3 in amino acids: CASRGLIGEQYV. The CDR3 region has the DNA TGTGCCAGCCGGGGACTAATTGGCGAGCAGTACGTC.

This clonotype was recorded a few times. The chain couples TRBV12-3 or TRBV12-4 to TRBJ2-3, with TRBD2 as a possible D gene (5 bases). The CDR3 loop spans 16 amino acids. Trimming took off 2 bases at V and 4 bases at J, with 16 bases between the two ends. The CDR3 DNA is TGTGCCAGCAGTTTATTTGCTCTAACTAGGTCAGATACGCAGTATTTT. As protein: CASSLFALTRSDTQYF.

The sample holds a few counts of this clonotype. The chain uses TRBV4-2 and TRBJ2-7, with TRBD2 matching over 14 bases. Germline V gene data show CDR1 as LGHNA and CDR2 as YNFKEQ. V shed 0 bases and J 1 base; nucleotides not matched to a gene: 2. The CDR3 is 17 amino acids. As DNA, the CDR3 is TGTGCCAGCAGCCAAGATGGGACTAGCGGGGGTTCCTACGAGCAGTACTTC. It specifies CASSQDGTSGGSYEQYF.

J is TRBJ2-7 and V is TRBV20-1; D is possibly TRBD1 or TRBD2 (5 bases each). Germline V gene sequence: CDR1 DFQATT, CDR2 SNEGSKA (reference sequence). V lost 3 bases and J 6 bases, leaving 12 bases between the germline ends. The CDR3 is 12 residues long. The CDR3 coding sequence is TGCAGTGCTAGCCCTAACGGGGCCGAGCAGTACGTC. Translation: CSASPNGAEQYV.

The gene calls are TRBV15 and TRBJ2-3; no firm D call. V was cut by 1 base and J by 2 bases, with 7 bases left in between. CDR1 and CDR2 (germline): LNHNV, YYDKDF (reference sequence). This CDR3 is 14 amino acids long. The CDR3 nucleotides read TGTGCCACCAGCAGAGTGGTAGACACAGATACGCAGTATTTT. Translation gives CATSRVVDTDTQYF.

This clonotype was observed a few times. The CDR3 region has the DNA TGTGCCAGCTCACCTCCAGGAGTCCACGGCTACACCTTC. Its translation: CASSPPGVHGYTF. J is TRBJ1-2 and V is TRBV18; D gene ambiguous. The CDR3 contains 13 residues. V was trimmed by 3 bases and J by 8 bases, leaving 13 bases between them. Germline V lookup: CDR1 KGHSH, CDR2 LQKENI.

At least ten counts were recorded for this clonotype. The J gene is TRBJ2-2, the V gene TRBV3-1; 9 bases line up with TRBD1. Trimming removed 7 bases from V and 7 bases from J; junction bases left unmatched: 13. In germline, CDR1 is LGHDT, CDR2 YNNKEL (reference sequence). The CDR3 is 16 residues long. The CDR3 region is CASISSGTGKVGELFF. The CDR3 region has the DNA TGTGCCAGCATATCGTCCGGGACAGGGAAGGTCGGGGAGCTGTTTTTT.

The V call is TRBV5-6, the J call TRBJ2-5; 9 nucleotides match TRBD2. The trim removed 4 bases at V and 6 bases at J, leaving 13 bases unmatched. The CDR3 totals 16 residues. Per germline, CDR1 SGHDT and CDR2 YYEEEE. In DNA, the CDR3 is TGTGCCAGCAGCCATCGAACCCCGGGACTAGCAAAGACCCAGTACTTC. This gives the protein CASSHRTPGLAKTQYF.

This clonotype was detected once. This rearrangement joins TRBV12-3 or TRBV12-4 to TRBJ1-6; D is perhaps TRBD1 (6 bases). The CDR3 spans 15 residues. Trimming removed 7 bases at V and 7 bases at J, with 17 bases between. The CDR3 sequence: CASTITGGGNSPLHF. For the CDR3, the DNA is TGTGCCAGCACTATAACGGGGGGCGGCAATTCACCCCTCCACTTT.